This TCR beta chain was retrieved from a study of T cells in Graves' hyperthyroidism and ophthalmopathy (dated by TCRdb to between 2019 and 2020). For context, the study as a whole: Peripheral blood samples were taken at the time of initial diagnosis, prior to any treatment. Prospective prediction of ophthalmopathy was tested in an independent validation cohort consisting of fewer than 20 hyperthyroidism patients and around 16 patients who later progressed to ophthalmopathy. Following sampling, methimazole starting at 30 mg daily was given to hyperthyroidism patients, and high-dose intravenous methylprednisolone was given to ophthalmopathy patients. The approximately 97 discovery patients were randomly divided into training and test sets at a 7:3 ratio. A discovery cohort of roughly 100 patients, roughly 45 with Graves' ophthalmopathy and under 60 with stable Graves' hyperthyroidism, was used to find distinguishing TCR V-J signatures. The paper describes TCR Vbeta CDR3 sequencing of more than 120 peripheral blood samples, made up of 43 ophthalmopathy patients, approximately 73 hyperthyroidism patients and roughly 17 progressor patients. In more than 5 Graves' hyperthyroidism patients, the study also compared T-cell repertoires from thyroid tissue with T-cell repertoires from blood. General findings and caveats noted by the study authors: Blood samples also contained most of the expanded thyroid clonotypes (frequency above 0.001), which suggests that blood repertoires may reflect thyroid immune responses. Ophthalmopathy was separated from stable hyperthyroidism by a 13 V-J signature model, with 87.88% sensitivity and about 81% specificity obtained in cross-validation and 80%/75% obtained in testing. In validation, progression to ophthalmopathy was predicted by the model with nearly 71% sensitivity and about 72% specificity, a median of about 6 months before onset. No statistical method was used to fix the sample size in advance, and group allocation was not hidden from the investigators.

This clonotype was counted many times. What antigen it recognizes has not been identified. There are no base qualities to consult, and no much larger clone falls within one base. TCR beta CDR3 regions were amplified from RNA transcripts. The TCR CDR3 was subjected to a first round of RT-PCR using the HTBI primer set and the Qiagen OneStep RT-PCR kit. The libraries were constructed in a second round of multiplex PCR and then size-selected and purified. Libraries were sequenced paired-end with 100 bp reads on an Illumina HiSeq2000. The authors' pipeline ran thus. Raw data were processed with SOAPnuke, discarding reads with adapters, uncalled bases, mean Phred below 15, or no exact constant-primer or identifier match. High-quality paired reads were merged with COPE v1.2.5, and unique nucleotide sequences were defined as clonotypes. MiTCR v1.1 was used to align the clonotypes against IMGT TRBV, TRBD and TRBJ reference segments. The analysis included only V-J combinations with a frequency above 0.0001, which together covered 98% to 99.2% of the repertoires. The TCS score was defined as the ratio of F50 (clonal expansion) to E x V (chaos), calculated using BLOSUM62-based TCRdist between CDR3 peptides within each V-J. Welch's t-statistics and random forest reduced 500 to 550 V-J features to 10 to 15, which were used in a naive Bayes classifier (R e1071). TCRdb's own reprocessing of the public reads used fastp at Q25 and MiXCR and kept productive beta chains. Each entry merges the rows of one CDR3 protein and shows their most common DNA and genes. The authors' filters were not applied to this entry. This sample is represented by fewer than 450,000 distinct CDR3 sequences; 17% of them were singletons. Around a third of the sample is held by the ten biggest clonotypes.

Hyperthyroidism patients were newly diagnosed, with disease duration under 2 months, and aged 18 to 65 years. The study excluded patients with uncontrolled infections, other autoimmune diseases, pregnancy or lactation. Clinical symptoms, serum thyroxine and TRAb, thyroid ultrasound, and orbital computed tomography formed the basis for the diagnoses. For progressor patients, blood was drawn at the first diagnosis of hyperthyroidism, before any ophthalmopathy symptoms had appeared. Ficoll-Paque density gradient centrifugation was used to isolate PBMCs from around 10 ml of fresh peripheral blood. Patients classed as progressors first received a Graves' hyperthyroidism diagnosis and then went on to develop ophthalmopathy during follow-up. Total RNA was extracted with Trizol reagent, and quality was checked on an Agilent 2100 Bioanalyzer. From a lookup of the germline V gene, CDR1 and CDR2 are SGHAT and FQNNGV. The CDR3 runs 14 amino acids, cysteine and phenylalanine included. Kept here is only the CDR3 DNA, which spans 42 bases and is read in frame from base 1. V and J lose 1 base and 8 bases, and a span of 13 bases separates them.

Sequencing was carried out using blood. The receptor comes from a woman younger than 45 with Graves' hyperthyroidism that later progressed to Graves' ophthalmopathy. The chain is encoded by TRBV11-2 joined to TRBJ2-3, with no reliable assignment of the D segment. The CDR3 in this case is CASSLGGARSTQYF. The DNA sequence is as follows: TGTGCCAGCAGCTTAGGAGGTGCCCGTAGTACGCAGTATTTT.